These 12 T cell receptor beta chains were sequenced from one sample in a study of T cells after yellow fever vaccination. TCRdb reprocessed the 5' RACE reads via MiXCR and lists one record per CDR3 protein. The sample records roughly 340,000 distinct CDR3 sequences, approximately 4% being singletons. Sequences were derived from PBMCs, sampled 5 days after the yellow fever booster vaccination. The receptors derive from a man aged 18 to 29 who received the YFV17D yellow fever vaccine.

This clonotype has a count of ten or more. This rearrangement joins TRBV29-1 to TRBJ1-2; D is unclear. CDR3 size: 13 residues. With 6 bases removed from V and 8 bases from J, the gap between germline ends came to 19 bases. Looked up from germline, CDR1 is SQVTM and CDR2 is ANQGSEA. The CDR3 reads CSVLTTAGNGYTF. DNA of the CDR3: TGCAGCGTCCTCACCACCGCGGGGAACGGCTACACCTTC.

The CDR3 sequence is CASSIDGVRTDTQYF. CDR3 DNA sequence: TGTGCCAGTAGTATCGATGGGGTACGCACAGATACGCAGTATTTT. V is TRBV19 and J is TRBJ2-3, with no clear D. The germline gives CDR1 LNHDA, CDR2 SQIVND (reference sequence). This CDR3 region has 15 residues. The V and J ends lost 3 bases and 1 base respectively, with 11 bases between them. The whole variable domain, filled in from reference TRBV19 and TRBJ2-3, reads DGGITQSPKYLFRKEGQNVTLSCEQNLNHDAMYWYRQDPGQGLRLIYYSQIVNDFQKGDIAEGYSVSREKKESFPLTVTSAQKNPTAFYLCASSIDGVRTDTQYFGPGTRLTVL.

This clonotype came up many times. J is TRBJ2-1 and V is TRBV12-3 or TRBV12-4; 11 nucleotides align to TRBD1. Trimming removed 5 bases from V and 4 bases from J; junction bases left unmatched: 4. The CDR3 contains 15 residues. The DNA of the CDR3 is TGTGCCAGCAGTCCGGGACAGGGGGTGTACAATGAGCAGTTCTTC. Translation: CASSPGQGVYNEQFF.

The chain employs TRBV2 and TRBJ2-1; no clear D gene. Germline CDR1 and CDR2: SNHLY and FYNNEI. Between the trimmed V and J ends, which lost 4 bases and 3 bases, there was a span of 13 bases. The CDR3 loop spans 15 amino acids. CDR3 sequence reads: CASSVSTLLYNEQFF. As DNA, the CDR3 is TGTGCCAGCAGTGTATCCACTCTCCTCTACAATGAGCAGTTCTTC.

This clonotype showed up just a few times. This sequence joins TRBV5-1 and TRBJ2-2; D possibly corresponds to TRBD2 (6 bases). Trimming shortened V by 5 bases and J by 0 bases, and 14 bases separated the two germline ends. In germline, CDR1 is SGHRS, CDR2 YFSETQ. This CDR3 contains 16 residues. Here the CDR3 reads CASSNRGTPNTGELFF. CDR3 DNA: TGCGCCAGCAGTAATCGGGGGACTCCGAACACCGGGGAGCTGTTTTTT. Full variable domain (missing parts from reference TRBV5-1 and TRBJ2-2): KAGVTQTPRYLIKTRGQQVTLSCSPISGHRSVSWYQQTPGQGLQFLFEYFSETQRNKGNFPGRFSGRQFSNSRSEMNVSTLELGDSALYLCASSNRGTPNTGELFFGEGSRLTVL.

The CDR3: CASSTGDNYNEQFF. The DNA of the CDR3 is TGCGCCAGCAGCACAGGGGACAACTACAATGAGCAGTTCTTC. The genes are TRBV5-1 and TRBJ2-1; 7 bases are shared with TRBD1. The CDR3 has 14 residues. The V segment lost 4 bases and the J segment 3 bases; nucleotides outside the gene matches: 4. The germline CDR1 and CDR2 sequences are SGHRS and YFSETQ.

This clonotype was observed many times. In DNA form, the CDR3 reads TGCGCCAGCAGCTTGGGGTCGTCAACTCTCTATGGCTACACCTTC. It encodes CASSLGSSTLYGYTF. V is TRBV5-1 and J is TRBJ1-2; D unclear. Germline-derived CDR1 and CDR2 are SGHRS and YFSETQ. The CDR3 length is 15 residues. Between the trimmed V and J ends, which lost 0 bases and 4 bases, there was a span of 13 bases.

The genes are TRBV10-3 and TRBJ2-1; either TRBD1 or TRBD2 may supply D (5 bases each). CDR1 ENHRY and CDR2 SYGVKD come from the germline V gene. With 5 bases removed from V and 3 bases from J, the gap between germline ends came to 14 bases. The CDR3 length is 15 residues. CDR3 in DNA: TGTGCCATCAGTTCATATGGGGGAGTCTACAATGAGCAGTTCTTC. Translating gives CAISSYGGVYNEQFF.

This clonotype came up many times. This rearrangement joins TRBV6-5 to TRBJ1-1; D may be TRBD1 (5 bases). The CDR3 consists of 16 residues. In germline, CDR1 is MNHEY, CDR2 SVGAGI. V was cut by 2 bases and J by 0 bases, with 13 bases left in between. The CDR3 spells CASSYATGGMNTEAFF. In DNA, the CDR3 is TGTGCCAGCAGTTACGCCACAGGTGGAATGAACACTGAAGCTTTCTTT.

The chain uses TRBV7-9 and TRBJ2-7; D call uncertain. The CDR3 covers 13 residues. V was shortened by 1 base and J by 6 bases, with 10 bases between the two germline ends. Germline-derived CDR1 and CDR2 are SEHNR and FQNEAQ (reference sequence). The CDR3 nucleotides read TGTGCCAGCAGCTTAGAGCGTCCTCTCGAGCAGTACTTC. Translation: CASSLERPLEQYF.

This clonotype was seen ten or more times. The chain recombines TRBV6-5 with TRBJ1-1; 7 nucleotides agree with TRBD1. Germline CDR1 reads MNHEY; CDR2 reads SVGAGI. The CDR3 spans 15 residues. Trimming at V came to 0 bases and at J to 4 bases, leaving 5 bases not matched to a gene. CDR3 loop: CASSYSSRGPTEAFF. For the CDR3, the DNA is TGTGCCAGCAGTTACTCGAGTAGGGGGCCCACTGAAGCTTTCTTT.

CDR3 protein: CASSTTGVQETQYF. CDR3 sequence (DNA): TGTGCCAGCAGTACAACGGGGGTGCAAGAGACCCAGTACTTC. J is TRBJ2-5 and V is TRBV12-3 or TRBV12-4; D is perhaps TRBD2 (6 bases). The CDR3 spans 14 residues. Deletions cut 5 bases from V and 2 bases from J, with 12 bases between.